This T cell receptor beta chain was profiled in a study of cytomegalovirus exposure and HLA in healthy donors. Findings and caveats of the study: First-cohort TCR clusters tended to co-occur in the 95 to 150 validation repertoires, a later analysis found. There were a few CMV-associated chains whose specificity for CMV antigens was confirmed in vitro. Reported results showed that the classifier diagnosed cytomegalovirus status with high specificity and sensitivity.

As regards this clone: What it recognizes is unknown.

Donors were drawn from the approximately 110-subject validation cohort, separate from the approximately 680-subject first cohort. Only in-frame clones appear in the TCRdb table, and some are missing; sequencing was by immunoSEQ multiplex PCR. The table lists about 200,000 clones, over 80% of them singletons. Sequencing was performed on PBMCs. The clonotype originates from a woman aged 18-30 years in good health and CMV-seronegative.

DNA for the CDR3: TGTGCCAGTACGGGCTACGGAGCAGAGAATTCACCCCTCCACTTT. Its protein is CASTGYGAENSPLHF. The gene calls are TRBV6-6 and TRBJ1-6; D unclear. V was shortened by 9 bases and J by 7 bases, with 19 bases between the two germline ends. CDR3 size: 15 residues. The germline V gene encodes CDR1 MNHNY and CDR2 SVGAGI (reference sequence).